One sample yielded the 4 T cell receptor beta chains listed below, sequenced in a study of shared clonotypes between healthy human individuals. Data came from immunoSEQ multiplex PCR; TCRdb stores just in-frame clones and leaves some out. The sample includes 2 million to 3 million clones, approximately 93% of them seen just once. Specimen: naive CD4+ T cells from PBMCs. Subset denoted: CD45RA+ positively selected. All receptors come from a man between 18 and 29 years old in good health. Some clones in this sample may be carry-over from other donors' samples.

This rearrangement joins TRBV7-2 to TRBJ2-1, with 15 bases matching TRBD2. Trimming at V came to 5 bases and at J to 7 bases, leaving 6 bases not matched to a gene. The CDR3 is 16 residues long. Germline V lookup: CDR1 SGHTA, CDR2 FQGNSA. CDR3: CASSAVGTSGRNEQFF. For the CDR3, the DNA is TGTGCCAGCAGCGCGGTTGGGACTAGCGGGAGGAATGAGCAGTTCTTC.

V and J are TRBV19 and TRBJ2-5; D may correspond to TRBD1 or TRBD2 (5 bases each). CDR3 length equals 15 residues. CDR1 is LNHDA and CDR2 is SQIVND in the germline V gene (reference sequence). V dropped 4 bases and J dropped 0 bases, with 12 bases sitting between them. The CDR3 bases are TGTGCCAGTAGTAGCCTCGAGGGGTACCAAGAGACCCAGTACTTC. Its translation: CASSSLEGYQETQYF.

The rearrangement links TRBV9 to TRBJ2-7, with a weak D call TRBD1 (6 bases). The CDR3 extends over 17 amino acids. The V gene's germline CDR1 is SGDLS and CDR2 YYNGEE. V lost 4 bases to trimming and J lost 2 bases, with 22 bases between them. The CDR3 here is CASSPRSRQVSPYEQYF. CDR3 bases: TGTGCCAGCAGCCCAAGAAGCAGACAGGTCTCCCCCTACGAGCAGTACTTC.

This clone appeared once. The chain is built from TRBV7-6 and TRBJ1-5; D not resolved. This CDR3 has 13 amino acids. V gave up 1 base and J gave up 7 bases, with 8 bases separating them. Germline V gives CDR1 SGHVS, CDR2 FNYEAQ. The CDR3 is CASSLGRGQPQHF. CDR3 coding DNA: TGTGCCAGCAGCTTAGGCCGGGGACAGCCCCAGCATTTT. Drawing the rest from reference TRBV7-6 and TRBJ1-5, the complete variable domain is GAGVSQSPRYKVTKRGQDVALRCDPISGHVSLYWYRQALGQGPEFLTYFNYEAQQDKSGLPNDRFSAERPEGSISTLTIQRTEQRDSAMYRCASSLGRGQPQHFGDGTRLSIL.